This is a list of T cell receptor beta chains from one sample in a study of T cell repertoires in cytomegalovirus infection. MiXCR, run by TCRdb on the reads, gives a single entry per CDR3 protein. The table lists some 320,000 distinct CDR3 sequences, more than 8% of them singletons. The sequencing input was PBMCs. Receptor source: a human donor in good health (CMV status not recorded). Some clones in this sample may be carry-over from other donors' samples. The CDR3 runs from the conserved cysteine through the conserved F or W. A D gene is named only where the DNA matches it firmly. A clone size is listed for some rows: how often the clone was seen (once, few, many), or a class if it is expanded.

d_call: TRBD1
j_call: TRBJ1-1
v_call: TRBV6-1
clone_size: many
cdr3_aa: CASREDRQNTEAFF
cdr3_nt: TGTGCCAGCAGGGAGGACAGGCAGAACACTGAAGCTTTCTTT

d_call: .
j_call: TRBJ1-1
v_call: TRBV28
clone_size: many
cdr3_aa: CASQVYQEAFF
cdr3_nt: TGTGCCAGCCAAGTTTACCAAGAAGCTTTCTTT

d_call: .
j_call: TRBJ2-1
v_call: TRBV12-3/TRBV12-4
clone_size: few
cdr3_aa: CASSPSESNEQFF
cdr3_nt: TGTGCCAGCAGTCCTAGCGAAAGCAATGAGCAGTTCTTC

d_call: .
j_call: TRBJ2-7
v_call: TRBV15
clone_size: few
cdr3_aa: CATSKQGYEQYF
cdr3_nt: TGTGCCACCAGCAAACAGGGCTACGAGCAGTACTTC

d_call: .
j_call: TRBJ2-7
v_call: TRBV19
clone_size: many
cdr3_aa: CASSIGRDLSHEQYF
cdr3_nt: TGTGCCAGTAGTATAGGTAGAGACCTCAGTCACGAGCAGTACTTC

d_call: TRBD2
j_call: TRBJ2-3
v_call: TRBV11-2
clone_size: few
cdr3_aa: CASSLELAGNTDTQYF
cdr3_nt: TGTGCCAGCAGCTTAGAACTAGCGGGAAACACAGATACGCAGTATTTT

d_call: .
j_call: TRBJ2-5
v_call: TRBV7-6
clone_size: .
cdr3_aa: CARSLGGFWETQYF
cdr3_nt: TGTGCCAGGAGCTTAGGGGGTTTCTGGGAGACCCAGTACTTC

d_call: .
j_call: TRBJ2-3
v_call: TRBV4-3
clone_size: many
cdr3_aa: CASSQRGGGFVRRTDTQYF
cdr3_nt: TGCGCCAGCAGCCAAAGGGGGGGAGGATTTGTGAGACGCACAGATACGCAGTATTTT

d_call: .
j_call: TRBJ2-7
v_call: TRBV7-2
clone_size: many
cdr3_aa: CASSRQGWGEQYF
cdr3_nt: TGTGCCAGTTCCAGGCAGGGGTGGGGAGAGCAGTACTTC

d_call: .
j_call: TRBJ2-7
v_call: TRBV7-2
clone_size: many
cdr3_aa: CASSWKGGQYF
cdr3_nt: TGTGCCAGCAGCTGGAAAGGGGGGCAGTACTTC

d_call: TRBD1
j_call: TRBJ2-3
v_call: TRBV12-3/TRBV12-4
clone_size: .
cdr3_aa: CASTQLDRGGRDTQYF
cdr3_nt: TGTGCCAGCACCCAATTGGACAGGGGAGGAAGAGATACGCAGTATTTT

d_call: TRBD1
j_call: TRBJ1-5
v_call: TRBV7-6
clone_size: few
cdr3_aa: CASSLLGRQGNQAQHF
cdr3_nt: TGTGCCAGCAGCTTATTGGGGAGACAGGGAAATCAGGCCCAGCATTTT

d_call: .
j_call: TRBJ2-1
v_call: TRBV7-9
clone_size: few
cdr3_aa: CASSPGGAWDEQFF
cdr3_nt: TGTGCCAGCAGCCCTGGGGGGGCCTGGGATGAGCAGTTCTTC

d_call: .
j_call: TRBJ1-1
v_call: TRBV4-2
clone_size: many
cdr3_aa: CASSTGWNTEAFF
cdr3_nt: TGTGCCAGCAGTACAGGGTGGAACACTGAAGCTTTCTTT

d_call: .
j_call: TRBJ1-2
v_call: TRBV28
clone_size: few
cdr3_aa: CASSQTLQGGYTF
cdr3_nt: TGTGCCAGCAGCCAAACACTTCAGGGGGGCTACACCTTC

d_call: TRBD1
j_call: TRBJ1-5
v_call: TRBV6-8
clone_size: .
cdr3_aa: CASSYNGQGGNQPQHF
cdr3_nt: TGTGCCAGCAGTTATAACGGACAGGGGGGCAATCAGCCCCAGCATTTT

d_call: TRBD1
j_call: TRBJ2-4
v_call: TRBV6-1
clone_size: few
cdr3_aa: CASSPRDRGLSKNIQYF
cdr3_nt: TGTGCCAGCAGTCCGCGGGACAGGGGGTTGTCCAAAAACATTCAGTACTTC

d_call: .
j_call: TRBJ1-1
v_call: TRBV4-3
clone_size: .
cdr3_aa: CASSLGAVGEEAFF
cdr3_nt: TGCGCCAGCAGCCTGGGGGCTGTCGGAGAGGAAGCTTTCTTT

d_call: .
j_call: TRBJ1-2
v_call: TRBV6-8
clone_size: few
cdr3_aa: CASSYSDSYGYTF
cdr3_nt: TGTGCCAGCAGTTACTCCGACAGCTATGGCTACACCTTC

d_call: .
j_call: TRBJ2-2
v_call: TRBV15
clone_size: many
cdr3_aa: CATSRDPRTGGVNPGELFF
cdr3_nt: TGTGCCACCAGCAGAGATCCGAGGACCGGGGGCGTAAATCCCGGGGAGCTGTTTTTT

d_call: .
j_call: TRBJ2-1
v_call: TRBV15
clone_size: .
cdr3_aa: CATSRGRGTGNEQFF
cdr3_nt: TGTGCCACCAGCAGAGGTCGGGGAACTGGGAATGAGCAGTTCTTC

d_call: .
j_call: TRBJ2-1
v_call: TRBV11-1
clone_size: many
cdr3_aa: CASSRTSSFMDEQFF
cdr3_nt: TGTGCCAGCAGCCGAACTTCTAGCTTTATGGATGAGCAGTTCTTC

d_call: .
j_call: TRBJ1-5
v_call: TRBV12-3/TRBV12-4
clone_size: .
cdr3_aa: CASSLAVGGNQPQHF
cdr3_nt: TGTGCCAGCAGTTTAGCTGTGGGGGGCAATCAGCCCCAGCATTTT

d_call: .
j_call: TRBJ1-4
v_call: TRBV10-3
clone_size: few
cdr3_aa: CAIAGTTNEKLFF
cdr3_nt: TGTGCCATCGCGGGGACAACTAATGAAAAACTGTTTTTT

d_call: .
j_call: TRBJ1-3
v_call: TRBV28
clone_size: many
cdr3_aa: CASSFSLSGNTIYF
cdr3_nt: TGTGCCAGCAGTTTTTCACTCTCTGGAAACACCATATATTTT

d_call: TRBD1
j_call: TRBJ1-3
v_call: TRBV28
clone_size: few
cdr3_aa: CASSSVGTGGSGNTIYF
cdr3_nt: TGTGCCAGCAGTTCCGTAGGGACAGGGGGCTCCGGAAACACCATATATTTT

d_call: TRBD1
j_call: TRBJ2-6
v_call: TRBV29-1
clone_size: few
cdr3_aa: CSVLTGVASGANVLTF
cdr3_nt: TGCAGCGTTCTGACAGGGGTCGCCTCTGGGGCCAACGTCCTGACTTTC

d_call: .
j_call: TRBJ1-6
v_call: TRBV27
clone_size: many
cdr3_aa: CASSFNGSPVANSPLHF
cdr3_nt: TGTGCCAGCAGTTTCAACGGGTCCCCAGTGGCTAATTCACCCCTCCACTTT

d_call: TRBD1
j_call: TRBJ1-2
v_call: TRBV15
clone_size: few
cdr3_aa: CATSREPGQGGYGYTF
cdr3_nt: TGTGCCACCAGCAGAGAGCCGGGACAGGGGGGCTATGGCTACACCTTC

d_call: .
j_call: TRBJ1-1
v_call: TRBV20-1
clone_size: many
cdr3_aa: CSARDRGHRNEAFF
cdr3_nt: TGCAGTGCTAGAGATAGGGGACATAGGAATGAAGCTTTCTTT